This T cell receptor (beta chain) was found in a study of blood T cell repertoires in COVID-19. As for the study in general: Acute and convalescent COVID-19 samples came from the United States, Italy and Spain. The cDNA or gDNA used as material had been derived from T cells, B-cell-depleted T cells, or PBMCs.

As processed by the authors: Reference gene primer amplification yielded estimated nucleated cell counts. Clones were sequenced by immunoSEQ multiplex PCR, and TCRdb holds only the in-frame ones, with some missing. The V and J calls and the clone size are those of that table, but D and trimming were determined from the DNA. Here the sample spans about 230,000 clones, around 83% being singletons. The CDR3 extends over 13 amino acids. The germline gives CDR1 KGHSH, CDR2 LQKENI. Trimming took off 6 bases at V and 4 bases at J, with 10 bases between the two ends. The source is a man aged 40-50 years with acute or convalescent COVID-19. The gene calls are TRBV18 and TRBJ1-5; D remains ambiguous. Sequenced: peripheral blood. As DNA, the CDR3 is TGTGCCAGCTCCTTAACGGGGAATCAGCCCCAGCATTTT. Protein product: CASSLTGNQPQHF.